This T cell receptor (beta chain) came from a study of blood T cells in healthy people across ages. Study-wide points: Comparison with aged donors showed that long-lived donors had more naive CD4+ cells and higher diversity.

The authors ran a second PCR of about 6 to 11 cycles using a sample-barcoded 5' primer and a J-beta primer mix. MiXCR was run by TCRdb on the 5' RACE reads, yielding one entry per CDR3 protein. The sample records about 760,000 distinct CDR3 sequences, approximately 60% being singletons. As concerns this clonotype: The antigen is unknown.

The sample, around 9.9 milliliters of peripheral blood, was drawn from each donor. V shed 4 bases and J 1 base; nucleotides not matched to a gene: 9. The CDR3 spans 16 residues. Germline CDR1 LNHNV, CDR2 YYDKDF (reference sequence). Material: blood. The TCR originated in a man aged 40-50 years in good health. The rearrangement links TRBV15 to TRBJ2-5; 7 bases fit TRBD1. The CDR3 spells CATSTLGTEPQETQYF. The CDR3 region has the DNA TGTGCCACCAGCACCCTAGGGACAGAGCCCCAAGAGACCCAGTACTTC.